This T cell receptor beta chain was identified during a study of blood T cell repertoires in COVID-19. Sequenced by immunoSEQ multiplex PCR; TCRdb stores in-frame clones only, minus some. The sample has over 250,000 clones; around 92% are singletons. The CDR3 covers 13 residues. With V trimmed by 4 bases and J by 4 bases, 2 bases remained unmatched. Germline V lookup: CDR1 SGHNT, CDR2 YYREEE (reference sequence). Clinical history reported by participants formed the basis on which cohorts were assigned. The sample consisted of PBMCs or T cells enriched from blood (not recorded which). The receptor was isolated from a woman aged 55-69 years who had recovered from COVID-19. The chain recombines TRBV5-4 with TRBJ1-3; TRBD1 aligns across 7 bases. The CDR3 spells CASSTGVGNTIYF. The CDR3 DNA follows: TGTGCCAGCAGCACAGGGGTAGGAAACACCATATATTTT.